The present T cell receptor (beta chain) was sequenced within a study of breast tumors, draining lymph nodes, adjacent tissues. Axillary draining lymph nodes of breast cancer patients supplied the node samples. TCRdb reprocessed the multiplex PCR reads with MiXCR, giving one entry per CDR3 protein. The table has approximately 230,000 distinct CDR3 sequences, 34% seen once. The length of the CDR3 is 15 residues. Looked up from germline, CDR1 is SGHVS and CDR2 is FQNEAQ. With 3 bases clipped from V and 3 bases from J, the junction kept 5 bases outside the gene matches. This clonotype was counted at least ten times.

The sequence derives from a female donor with breast cancer. Some clones in this sample may be carry-over from other donors' samples. The chain recombines TRBV7-8 with TRBJ2-7; 10 nucleotides match TRBD2. The material sequenced was axillary lymph node tissue. The CDR3 loop is CASSFRTSGNYEQYF. CDR3 in DNA: TGTGCCAGCAGCTTTCGGACTAGCGGAAACTACGAGCAGTACTTC. The full variable domain, with the rest looked up from reference TRBV7-8 and TRBJ2-7, is GAGVSQSPRYKVAKRGQDVALRCDPISGHVSLFWYQQALGQGPEFLTYFQNEAQLDKSGLPSDRFFAERPEGSVSTLKIQRTQQEDSAVYLCASSFRTSGNYEQYFGPGTRLTVT.